This passage covers 10 T cell receptor beta chains from one sample sequenced in a study of blood T cells in healthy people across ages. Sample-barcoded 5' priming and a J-beta primer mix drove a second PCR of about 6 to 12 cycles. TCRdb redid the calling of the 5' RACE reads with MiXCR, one entry per CDR3 protein. The sample comprises more than 750,000 distinct CDR3 sequences, around 29% of which are singletons, and 10% to 13% rests with the top ten. Another study also made use of these data, one on T cells of mothers and their children.

Material for sequencing was blood. These receptors originate from a woman between 35 and 50 years old in good health.

This clonotype was observed a few times. The chain combines TRBV7-8 with TRBJ2-2, with D maybe TRBD1 (6 bases). V dropped 1 base and J dropped 6 bases, with 21 bases sitting between them. The V gene's germline CDR1 is SGHVS and CDR2 FQNEAQ. The CDR3 contains 18 residues. The CDR3, as DNA: TGTGCCAGCAGCTTAGACGGCGTCAGGGGCCAGTACGCCGGGGAGCTGTTTTTT. This translates into CASSLDGVRGQYAGELFF.

V is TRBV29-1 and J is TRBJ1-5; D gene unclear. The germline gives CDR1 SQVTM, CDR2 ANQGSEA. This CDR3 has 15 residues. Trimming left V 7 bases short and J 0 bases short, with 16 bases between. For the CDR3, the DNA is TGCAGCGCCTTCAGAGAAGGCGATAGCAATCAGCCCCAGCATTTT. This gives the protein CSAFREGDSNQPQHF. Using reference TRBV29-1 and TRBJ1-5 for the parts outside the CDR3, the full variable domain is SAVISQKPSRDICQRGTSLTIQCQVDSQVTMMFWYRQQPGQSLTLIATANQGSEATYESGFVIDKFPISRPNLTFSTLTVSNMSPEDSSIYLCSAFREGDSNQPQHFGDGTRLSIL.

This clonotype has just a few counts. V is TRBV4-1 and J is TRBJ2-1, with D uncertain. The CDR3 spans 18 residues. CDR1 is MGHRA and CDR2 is YSYEKL in the germline V gene. Trimming left V 0 bases short and J 0 bases short, with 15 bases between. CDR3 residues: CASSQDLARTSSYNEQFF. The CDR3 nucleotides read TGCGCCAGCAGCCAAGATCTGGCACGAACAAGCTCCTACAATGAGCAGTTCTTC.

The chain recombines TRBV14 with TRBJ2-3; TRBD1 matches at 8 bases. With V trimmed by 4 bases and J by 6 bases, 12 bases remained unmatched. Germline CDR1 SGHDN, CDR2 FVKESK. This CDR3 region has 16 residues. The chain's CDR3 is CASSRGQGGFADTQYF. The DNA of the CDR3 is TGTGCCAGCAGCCGCGGACAGGGCGGTTTTGCGGATACGCAGTATTTT.

This clonotype was counted a few times. J is TRBJ2-7 and V is TRBV9; TRBD1 aligns across 11 bases. The CDR3 sequence is 15 residues long. Per germline, CDR1 SGDLS and CDR2 YYNGEE. Unmatched junction bases numbered 8, after V lost 3 bases and J lost 6 bases. CDR3 coding DNA: TGTGCCAGCAGCGCAGCCGGGACAGGGGGTTCCGAGCAGTACTTC. It is translated as CASSAAGTGGSEQYF.

Many counts were recorded for this clonotype. The chain has TRBV6-2 or TRBV6-3 and TRBJ2-1; TRBD1 agrees at 8 bases. CDR1 MNHEY and CDR2 SVGEGT come from the germline V gene. V shed 4 bases, J shed 6 bases, and the junction held 11 bases outside the gene matches. CDR3 size: 16 residues. The CDR3 loop is CASSFMSDRATNEQFF. The CDR3, as DNA: TGTGCCAGCAGTTTCATGTCGGACAGGGCCACCAATGAGCAGTTCTTC.

This chain uses TRBV20-1 with TRBJ2-1, with TRBD1 identical over 7 bases. The CDR3 has 14 amino acids. J lost 4 bases, V lost 0 bases, and 3 bases had no gene match. Germline V CDR1 and CDR2: DFQATT, SNEGSKA (reference sequence). The CDR3 sequence is CSARDRTGYNEQFF. The CDR3, as DNA: TGCAGTGCTAGAGACCGGACAGGTTACAATGAGCAGTTCTTC.

At least ten counts were recorded for this clonotype. The rearrangement joins TRBV7-8 to TRBJ2-1, with 7 bases identical to TRBD2. The V gene end was trimmed by 4 bases and the J gene end by 5 bases; junction bases not matched to a gene: 8. The germline gives CDR1 SGHVS, CDR2 FQNEAQ. This CDR3 has 15 amino acids. The CDR3 DNA reads as TGTGCCAGCAGCTCTAGACTAGCCCCTGACAATGAGCAGTTCTTC. This translates into CASSSRLAPDNEQFF.

This clonotype was picked up many times. This chain links TRBV4-3 with TRBJ2-7; D remains unclear. The CDR3 is 14 amino acids. CDR1 and CDR2 from the germline V gene are LGHNA and YSLEER. V was shortened by 1 base and J by 3 bases, with 10 bases between the two germline ends. This CDR3 reads CASSQVSGSYEQYF. In DNA form, the CDR3 reads TGCGCCAGCAGCCAAGTTTCGGGCAGCTACGAGCAGTACTTC.

V and J are TRBV28 and TRBJ1-2, with 9 nucleotides matching TRBD1. The CDR3 is made up of 15 amino acids. V shed 5 bases, J shed 6 bases, and the junction held 10 bases outside the gene matches. Germline CDR1 MDHEN, CDR2 SYDVKM. The chain's CDR3 is CASSLTGGAVDGYTF. The CDR3 nucleotides read TGTGCCAGCAGTCTCACAGGGGGCGCGGTCGATGGCTACACCTTC.